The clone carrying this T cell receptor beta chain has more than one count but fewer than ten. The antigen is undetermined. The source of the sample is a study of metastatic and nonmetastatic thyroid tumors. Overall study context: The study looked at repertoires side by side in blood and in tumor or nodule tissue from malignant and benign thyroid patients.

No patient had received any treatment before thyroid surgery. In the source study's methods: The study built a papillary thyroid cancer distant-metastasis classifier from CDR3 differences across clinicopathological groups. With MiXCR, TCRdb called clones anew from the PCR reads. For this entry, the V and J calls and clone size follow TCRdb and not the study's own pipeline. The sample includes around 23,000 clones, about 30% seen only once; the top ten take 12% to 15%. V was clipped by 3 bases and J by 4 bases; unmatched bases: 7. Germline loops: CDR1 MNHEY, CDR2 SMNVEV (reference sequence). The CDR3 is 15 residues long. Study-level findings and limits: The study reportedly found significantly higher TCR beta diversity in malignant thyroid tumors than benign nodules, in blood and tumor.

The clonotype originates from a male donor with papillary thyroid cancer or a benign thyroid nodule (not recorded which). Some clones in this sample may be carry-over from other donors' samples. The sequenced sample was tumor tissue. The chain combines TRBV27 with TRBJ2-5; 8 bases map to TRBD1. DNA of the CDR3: TGTGCCAGCAGTTTGGCCCAGGGGGCTGGAGAGACCCAGTACTTC. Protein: CASSLAQGAGETQYF.